This passage covers 26 T cell receptor beta chains from one sample sequenced in a study of shared clonotypes between healthy human individuals. Profiled with immunoSEQ multiplex PCR; TCRdb holds only in-frame clones, not every one. The sample holds about 2,100,000 clones, just over 90% seen once. Terminally differentiated effector memory CD45RA+ cells were left out of the naive CD8 fraction, which was CD45RO-negative and positively selected for CCR7. The sample comprised naive CD8+ T cells from PBMCs. The origin of the receptors is a man between 18 and 29 years old in good health. Some clones in this sample may be carry-over from other donors' samples.

J is TRBJ2-2 and V is TRBV7-2; 12 nucleotides line up with TRBD2. V shed 5 bases, J shed 6 bases, and the junction held 7 bases outside the gene matches. CDR3 length equals 16 residues. Germline values: CDR1 SGHTA, CDR2 FQGNSA. CDR3 sequence (DNA): TGTGCCAGCAGCCCACAACTAGCGGGAGGACCCGGGGAGCTGTTTTTT. Residues: CASSPQLAGGPGELFF.

The CDR3 DNA sequence: TGTGCCAGTGCCGGGACAGGGGGTTTTACTGAAGCTTTCTTT. Its protein product is CASAGTGGFTEAFF. The V gene is TRBV6-5, the J gene TRBJ1-1; 11 bases line up with TRBD1. In germline, CDR1 is MNHEY, CDR2 SVGAGI. This CDR3 region has 14 residues. V lost 9 bases to trimming and J lost 5 bases; unmatched junction nucleotides: 8.

The chain carries TRBV28 and TRBJ1-1, with TRBD1 matching 7 bases. J gave up 6 bases and V 5 bases, and 9 bases lay outside the gene matches. This CDR3 spans 14 amino acids. Germline CDR1 MDHEN, CDR2 SYDVKM. CDR3 DNA sequence: TGTGCCAGCAGTCAAAACAGGGGAGGGGCTGAAGCTTTCTTT. As protein: CASSQNRGGAEAFF.

J is TRBJ2-5 and V is TRBV7-9; tentatively, D is TRBD1 or TRBD2 (5 bases each). The CDR3 loop spans 14 amino acids. The germline CDR1 and CDR2 sequences are SEHNR and FQNEAQ (reference sequence). Trimming took 4 bases from V and 5 from J, leaving 14 bases between them. The CDR3 coding sequence is TGTGCCAGCAGCTCCACCGGGGCGTGGGAGACCCAGTACTTC. This sequence encodes CASSSTGAWETQYF.

This chain joins TRBV5-1 and TRBJ2-6; D not resolved. This CDR3 is 15 amino acids long. V lost 9 bases to trimming and J lost 2 bases, with 15 bases between them. Germline V gene data show CDR1 as SGHRS and CDR2 as YFSETQ. The CDR3 loop is CATYGSSAGANVLTF. The CDR3 nucleotides are TGCGCCACCTACGGATCGAGCGCTGGGGCCAACGTCCTGACTTTC.

This rearrangement joins TRBV12-5 to TRBJ2-1; perhaps D is TRBD1 or TRBD2 (5 bases each). Germline V gene data show CDR1 as LGHNT and CDR2 as FRNRAP. V lost 1 base to trimming and J lost 2 bases, with 6 bases between them. The length of the CDR3 is 14 residues. The CDR3 DNA reads TGTGCTAGTGGTTTGGGAGGGGCCTACAATGAGCAGTTCTTC. It is translated as CASGLGGAYNEQFF.

This clone has just one count. V and J are TRBV13 and TRBJ1-1; possibly TRBD1 for D (5 bases). This CDR3 has 14 amino acids. Per the germline V gene, CDR1 is PRHDT and CDR2 is FYEKMQ (reference sequence). Trimming left V 5 bases short and J 4 bases short, with 14 bases between. CDR3 sequence (DNA): TGTGCCAGCAGCGAGGGGACGCTGGGCACTGAAGCTTTCTTT. It yields the protein CASSEGTLGTEAFF.

CDR3 sequence (DNA): TGTGCCAGCACGGGGGGGCATTACACCGGGGAGCTGTTTTTT. Amino acid sequence: CASTGGHYTGELFF. The genes are TRBV6-6 and TRBJ2-2; TRBD2 agrees at 8 bases. J was trimmed by 3 bases and V by 7 bases; bases with no gene match: 4. This CDR3 spans 14 amino acids. The germline gives CDR1 MNHNY, CDR2 SVGAGI (reference sequence).

J is TRBJ2-1 and V is TRBV6-6, with D uncertain. Germline CDR1 and CDR2: MNHNY and SVGAGI (reference sequence). The CDR3 is 14 residues long. Trimming removed 6 bases at V and 7 bases at J, with 16 bases between. This CDR3 reads CASSPLTPGNEQFF. As DNA, the CDR3 is TGTGCCAGCAGCCCACTTACCCCAGGTAATGAGCAGTTCTTC.

The chain uses TRBV4-3 and TRBJ1-1; D not resolved. Germline values: CDR1 LGHNA, CDR2 YSLEER. V dropped 0 bases and J dropped 4 bases, with 21 bases sitting between them. The CDR3 totals 18 residues. CDR3 region: CASSQEEAVYERATEAFF. DNA of the CDR3: TGCGCCAGCAGCCAAGAAGAGGCAGTCTACGAGAGGGCCACTGAAGCTTTCTTT.

CDR3 protein: CATQQGGSNQPQHF. DNA for the CDR3: TGTGCCACACAACAGGGGGGGAGCAATCAGCCCCAGCATTTT. The chain uses TRBV10-3 and TRBJ1-5, with TRBD1 identical over 8 bases. There are 14 residues in the CDR3. Germline V CDR1 and CDR2: ENHRY, SYGVKD. The trim removed 10 bases at V and 1 base at J, leaving 6 bases unmatched.

V usage is TRBV28 and J usage is TRBJ1-1, with unresolved D. The CDR3 totals 15 residues. V shed 1 base and J shed 4 bases, with 13 bases lying between them. The germline CDR1 and CDR2 sequences are MDHEN and SYDVKM. The CDR3 DNA follows: TGTGCCAGCAGTTTATTACGAGGGAAGGGCACTGAAGCTTTCTTT. Translated: CASSLLRGKGTEAFF.

The V and J genes are TRBV18 and TRBJ2-1, with D unclear. Germline V gene sequence: CDR1 KGHSH, CDR2 LQKENI. V was trimmed by 5 bases and J by 8 bases, leaving 22 bases between them. The CDR3 covers 16 residues. The CDR3 loop is CASSIRAGGRLDEQFF. CDR3 nucleotides: TGTGCCAGCTCAATACGAGCAGGCGGCCGCCTGGATGAGCAGTTCTTC.

This chain links TRBV23-1 with TRBJ1-5; possibly TRBD1 for D (5 bases). TRBV23-1 is reported as an ORF; its role is uncertain. V was trimmed by 10 bases and J by 5 bases, leaving 24 bases between them. This CDR3 has 16 residues. The CDR3 here is CAITPRRAGSDQPQHF. The CDR3 DNA sequence: TGCGCCATCACCCCGCGGCGGGCAGGGTCGGATCAGCCCCAGCATTTT.

This sequence joins TRBV28 and TRBJ1-1; D remains unclear. V lost 5 bases, J lost 1 base, and 8 bases lay in between. Germline CDR1 reads MDHEN; CDR2 reads SYDVKM. This CDR3 has 13 residues. In DNA, the CDR3 is TGTGCCAGCAGTATTGCAGAGAACACTGAAGCTTTCTTT. Protein sequence: CASSIAENTEAFF.

The chain employs TRBV7-2 and TRBJ1-1; D ambiguous. The CDR3 length is 14 residues. V lost 3 bases and J 1 base, leaving 9 bases between the germline ends. Looked up from germline, CDR1 is SGHTA and CDR2 is FQGNSA. CDR3 in DNA: TGTGCCAGCAGCTTTACACCTCGGAACACTGAAGCTTTCTTT. This translates into CASSFTPRNTEAFF. The full variable domain, its missing parts supplied by reference TRBV7-2 and TRBJ1-1, is GAGVSQSPSNKVTEKGKDVELRCDPISGHTALYWYRQSLGQGLEFLIYFQGNSAPDKSGLPSDRFSAERTGGSVSTLTIQRTQQEDSAVYLCASSFTPRNTEAFFGQGTRLTVV.

Here the CDR3 reads CASSQVVGGGTEAFF. Here the CDR3 DNA reads TGTGCCAGCAGCCAAGTTGTAGGGGGGGGCACTGAAGCTTTCTTT. The genes are TRBV4-2 and TRBJ1-1; D might be TRBD1 (6 bases). Trimming cost V 1 base and J 4 bases, with 13 bases left between them. Looked up from germline, CDR1 is LGHNA and CDR2 is YNFKEQ. The CDR3 sequence is 15 residues long.

This chain uses TRBV7-2 with TRBJ2-1; 7 bases fit TRBD1. Trimming took 4 bases from V and 0 from J; bases not matched to a gene: 6. Germline-derived CDR1 and CDR2 are SGHTA and FQGNSA. The CDR3 sequence is 16 residues long. CDR3 region: CASSSQGTASYNEQFF. The CDR3 DNA reads TGTGCCAGCAGCTCCCAAGGGACAGCCTCCTACAATGAGCAGTTCTTC.

This sequence joins TRBV4-1 and TRBJ2-2, with D maybe TRBD1 (6 bases). CDR1 MGHRA and CDR2 YSYEKL come from the germline V gene. The CDR3 length is 15 residues. V lost 5 bases to trimming and J lost 5 bases, with 15 bases between them. The DNA of the CDR3 is TGCGCCAGCAGCATTCTAACAGGGTCGACCGGGGAGCTGTTTTTT. Amino acids: CASSILTGSTGELFF.

Comment on this clone: The sample carries other DNA sequences with the same CDR3. The chain joins TRBV9 to TRBJ1-1, with D uncertain. CDR1 is SGDLS, CDR2 YYNGEE, per germline. V dropped 0 bases and J dropped 4 bases, with 7 bases sitting between them. The CDR3 consists of 13 residues. This CDR3 is CASSVGTGTEAFF. The CDR3 DNA reads as TGTGCCAGCAGCGTAGGCACGGGCACTGAAGCTTTCTTT.

The V and J genes are TRBV10-3 and TRBJ2-7; TRBD1 matches 9 bases. This CDR3 has 14 amino acids. V lost 5 bases and J lost 1; bases outside the gene matches: 3. Germline V gene data show CDR1 as ENHRY and CDR2 as SYGVKD. CDR3 sequence (DNA): TGTGCCATCAGTACTGACAGGGGGTCCTACGAGCAGTACTTC. As protein: CAISTDRGSYEQYF.

This chain uses TRBV14 with TRBJ2-3, with 8 positions matching TRBD1. The trim removed 3 bases at V and 4 bases at J, leaving 9 bases unmatched. This CDR3 has 16 residues. CDR1 is SGHDN and CDR2 is FVKESK in the germline V gene. The chain's CDR3 is CASSHRQGAMSDTQYF. CDR3 nucleotide sequence: TGTGCCAGCAGCCATCGGCAGGGGGCGATGTCAGATACGCAGTATTTT.

The chain employs TRBV11-2 and TRBJ2-1, with TRBD2 matching over 8 bases. Trimming at V came to 5 bases and at J to 9 bases, leaving 9 bases not matched to a gene. The CDR3 extends over 14 amino acids. Germline assignment: CDR1 SGHAT and CDR2 FQNNGV. CDR3 bases: TGTGCCAGCAGCCTCGGGAGGGAGAAGGGTGAGCAGTTCTTC. Translated, it gives CASSLGREKGEQFF.

The CDR3 DNA follows: TGTGCCAGCAGGCCGGGACTAGCGGCCATCAGGCGGGAGGAGCAGTACTTC. It encodes CASRPGLAAIRREEQYF. The V and J genes are TRBV2 and TRBJ2-7, with TRBD2 matching over 11 bases. With V trimmed by 6 bases and J by 7 bases, 17 bases remained unmatched. CDR1 is SNHLY, CDR2 FYNNEI, per germline. CDR3 length: 17 amino acids.

The V call is TRBV27, the J call TRBJ2-3; 9 bases map to TRBD2. The V segment lost 6 bases and the J segment 0 bases; nucleotides outside the gene matches: 4. The CDR3 is made up of 15 amino acids. Looked up from germline, CDR1 is MNHEY and CDR2 is SMNVEV (reference sequence). The DNA of the CDR3 is TGTGCCAGCAGCCGGAGCGGGGGGAGCACAGATACGCAGTATTTT. Encoded protein: CASSRSGGSTDTQYF.

The chain links TRBV19 to TRBJ2-3; 7 positions agree with TRBD2. Losses at the gene ends were 5 bases for V and 0 bases for J; bases not matched to a gene: 5. The CDR3 covers 15 residues. Looked up from germline, CDR1 is LNHDA and CDR2 is SQIVND (reference sequence). The CDR3 region is CASSPGEGSTDTQYF. The CDR3, as DNA: TGTGCCAGTAGTCCGGGGGAGGGAAGCACAGATACGCAGTATTTT.